This note documents a single T cell receptor (beta chain) sequence. What this receptor recognizes is not known. No per-base quality is available; no much larger clone lies one base away. The data were taken from a study of T cell responses to AZD1222 COVID-19 vaccine (dated by TCRdb to 2020 to 2023). Turning to the overall study: Because spike-specific TCR depth and breadth did not differ between the two schedules, AZD1222 recipients who got a second dose at roughly 4 weeks were pooled with those who got a second dose at roughly 12 weeks. TCR sequencing was performed for 233 trial participants, of whom 200 to 220 were given two doses of AZD1222 and some 25 were given two doses of MenACWY control vaccine. Trial participants were enrolled by age into 18-55, 56-69 and 70-plus year subgroups, with roughly 160, 29 and 62 TCR-sequenced participants respectively. The research as a whole found: The vaccine-associated CD4 TCRs covered the entire spike protein, and the dominant responses fell in regions 160-218 and 743-854. Conclusions about previously exposed vaccinees were limited because only a handful of AZD1222 recipients were SARS-CoV-2 seropositive at baseline. Spike-specific TCR breadth and depth rose significantly after two AZD1222 doses compared with day 0 and with MenACWY recipients. In the small 56-69-year group, the increase in depth fell short of significance, most likely because of low power. No day 14 peak-response samples were available, so repertoires were characterized only after the peak T cell response. Nearly half of unique spike-specific TCRs reportedly recognized epitopes outside regions mutated in the B.1.351 and B.1.1.7 variants. Most participants were white British and females outnumbered males, and the authors suggested that clonal diversity may have been underestimated.

The time point label, read with the paper, signifies: baseline before first vaccination. The vaccinee samples were drawn from two UK trials, COV001 and COV002, one of which was a single-blind randomized controlled phase 2/3 trial testing AZD1222 (ChAdOx1 nCoV-19) in healthy adults. For TCRbeta chain sequencing, PBMC samples were collected from trial participants at day 0 and at day 28 after the second dose. The CDR3 regions of human TCRbeta chains were analyzed by immunosequencing. For the original study's pipeline: Repertoire TCRs were checked for matches against a reference library of SARS-CoV-2-specific TCRs that had been generated using the MIRA antigen-specificity platform. Breadth was defined as the fraction of unique TCRs that were SARS-CoV-2-associated. Depth was defined as the fraction of total T cells that were SARS-CoV-2-associated. Using the MIRA data, each spike-specific TCR was mapped to the spike region that the TCR reacts to and placed in a CD4 or CD8 class. Log10-transformed breadth and depth values were compared by one-way ANOVA with Sidak's multiple comparisons tests. The clones in this table, taken by TCRdb from immuneACCESS, are in-frame only. Not every clone is retained; where verified, under half of the shortfall comes from an unresolved V gene, and the cause of the rest is unknown. V, J and clone size derive from that table, while D and trimming were established from the DNA sequence. Present in this sample are 100,000 to 150,000 clones, approximately 83% of which were seen just once. Clones ranked in the top ten supply less than 10% of the sample.

The sequences come from peripheral blood, collected on day 0 of AZD1222 vaccination. The clonotype originates from an adult in good health.

At the DNA level, the sequence is TGTGCCAGCAGCTCCCCCCAGAGGACCGGGGAGCTGTTTTTT. Translated, it gives CASSSPQRTGELFF. The rearrangement combines TRBV11-2 with TRBJ2-2; too little of a D gene remains to name it. The CDR3 contains 14 residues, cysteine and phenylalanine counted. The CDR3 DNA has 42 bases and is translated from base 1. The junction shows trimming of 4 bases on V and 5 bases on J, plus 11 bases between the germline ends. The germline V gene provides CDR1 SGHAT and CDR2 FQNNGV.